This T cell receptor (beta chain) was retrieved from a study of shared clonotypes between healthy human individuals. Findings and limits, study-wide: Rarefaction curves obtained for sorted subsets showed sequencing incomplete despite large depth.

In regard to this clone: Antigen specificity is unknown.

Germline CDR1 MDHEN, CDR2 SYDVKM. This CDR3 spans 15 amino acids. Cells designated naive CD8 were CD45RO-negative and were positively selected for CCR7, with terminally differentiated effector memory CD45RA+ cells excluded. The assay was carried out at the deep level. The data were produced by immunoSEQ multiplex PCR, yet TCRdb's version contains in-frame clones alone and is incomplete. Here the sample spans about 2.1 million clones, around 93% being singletons. Sequencing was carried out using naive CD8+ T cells from PBMCs. The V and J genes are TRBV28 and TRBJ1-1; 8 positions agree with TRBD1. This receptor was identified in a man between 18 and 29 years old in good health. Some clones in this sample may be carry-over from other donors' samples. The CDR3 region is CGTVTGASMNTEAFF. The DNA for the CDR3 is TGTGGTACCGTGACAGGGGCTAGCATGAACACTGAAGCTTTCTTT.